Following are 14 T cell receptor beta chains from one sample sequenced in a study of blood T cell repertoires in COVID-19. Assay: immunoSEQ multiplex PCR; the TCRdb copy retains only in-frame clones and omits some. The sample lists around 170,000 clones; 80% to 90% were seen once. The specimen was peripheral blood. The source is a man aged 18 to 35 who had recovered from COVID-19.

This clone has just a few counts. V is TRBV5-6 and J is TRBJ1-4, with 7 bases that match TRBD1. V was pared by 4 bases and J by 7 bases, with 7 bases of the junction left unmatched. Germline assignment: CDR1 SGHDT and CDR2 YYEEEE. CDR3 length: 14 amino acids. The CDR3 protein is CASSPSGQPEKLFF. The DNA for the CDR3 is TGTGCCAGCAGCCCATCGGGACAGCCTGAAAAACTGTTTTTT.

The chain uses TRBV2 and TRBJ2-2, with 12 bases lining up with TRBD2. The CDR3 totals 16 residues. Germline values: CDR1 SNHLY, CDR2 FYNNEI. J lost 5 bases, V lost 6 bases, and 7 bases had no gene match. The CDR3 is CASRRLAGARTGELFF. Written as DNA, the CDR3 is TGTGCCAGCAGACGACTAGCGGGAGCGCGAACCGGGGAGCTGTTTTTT. Drawing the rest from reference TRBV2 and TRBJ2-2, the complete variable domain is EPEVTQTPSHQVTQMGQEVILRCVPISNHLYFYWYRQILGQKVEFLVSFYNNEISEKSEIFDDQFSVERPDGSNFTLKIRSTKLEDSAMYFCASRRLAGARTGELFFGEGSRLTVL.

The CDR3 DNA reads as TGTGCCAGCAGGGGTGGCGGAGCCCAGTTCTTC. Translating it yields CASRGGGAQFF. This chain uses TRBV5-8 with TRBJ2-1; D call uncertain. Germline V lookup: CDR1 SGHTS, CDR2 YDEGEE. V was clipped by 5 bases and J by 13 bases, with 13 bases between them. The CDR3 sequence is 11 residues long.

The J gene is TRBJ2-7, the V gene TRBV5-5; perhaps TRBD2 as D (6 bases). CDR1 and CDR2 from the germline V gene are SGHKS and YYEKEE (reference sequence). CDR3 length equals 15 residues. With 1 base removed from V and 3 bases from J, the gap between germline ends came to 14 bases. CDR3 protein: CASSLSFSGDYEQYF. The CDR3 coding sequence is TGTGCCAGCAGCTTGAGTTTTTCGGGGGACTACGAGCAGTACTTC.

The chain has TRBV15 and TRBJ2-1; TRBD2 matches at 12 bases. The V and J ends lost 1 base and 4 bases, in that order; junction bases with no gene match: 2. CDR3 length: 16 residues. From germline, CDR1 is LNHNV and CDR2 YYDKDF (reference sequence). The CDR3 spells CATSRAGTSGYNEQFF. CDR3 bases: TGTGCCACCAGCAGAGCCGGGACTAGCGGGTACAATGAGCAGTTCTTC.

V is TRBV18 and J is TRBJ2-2, with TRBD2 identical over 14 bases. Germline trimming cut 4 bases from V and 5 bases from J; bases unmatched to any gene: 6. CDR1 is KGHSH, CDR2 LQKENI, per germline. This CDR3 comprises 17 residues. CDR3 amino acids: CASSQGLAGVETGELFF. The CDR3 DNA follows: TGTGCCAGCTCACAGGGACTAGCGGGAGTAGAGACCGGGGAGCTGTTTTTT.

J is TRBJ2-2 and V is TRBV6-4, with a weak D call TRBD1 (5 bases). Germline-derived CDR1 and CDR2 are MRHNA and SNTAGT. The CDR3 runs to 14 residues. Trimming cost V 5 bases and J 4 bases, with 11 bases left between them. The CDR3 nucleotides are TGTGCCAGCAGTTCCCCAGGGTTCACCGGGGAGCTGTTTTTT. Translated: CASSSPGFTGELFF.

The V and J genes are TRBV10-3 and TRBJ2-1, with 12 bases matching TRBD2. Germline values: CDR1 ENHRY, CDR2 SYGVKD. The V segment lost 2 bases and the J segment 7 bases; nucleotides outside the gene matches: 6. The CDR3 spans 16 residues. In DNA form, the CDR3 reads TGTGCCATCAGTGAGCCAACTAGCGGGAGGATGAATGAGCAGTTCTTC. As protein: CAISEPTSGRMNEQFF.

The rearrangement joins TRBV4-1 to TRBJ1-3; 7 nucleotides line up with TRBD1. CDR3 length equals 18 residues. Per the germline V gene, CDR1 is MGHRA and CDR2 is YSYEKL. With 1 base clipped from V and 0 bases from J, the junction kept 9 bases outside the gene matches. For the CDR3, the DNA is TGCGCCAGCAGCCAAGGTAGGGCGGCAGGGGGCTCTGGAAACACCATATATTTT. This gives the protein CASSQGRAAGGSGNTIYF.

This clone was detected a few times. This chain connects TRBV13 to TRBJ1-1; D ambiguous. Deletions cut 1 base from V and 3 bases from J, with 3 bases between. The CDR3 totals 12 residues. The germline V gene has CDR1 PRHDT and CDR2 FYEKMQ (reference sequence). This CDR3 reads CASSLAYTEAFF. CDR3 DNA: TGTGCCAGCAGCTTAGCGTACACTGAAGCTTTCTTT.

This chain links TRBV6-1 with TRBJ2-7, with 8 bases that match TRBD1. This CDR3 is built from 14 residues. V trimming: 1 base; J trimming: 6 bases; junction bases outside the gene matches: 5. Germline CDR1 is MNHNS and CDR2 is SASEGT. In DNA, the CDR3 is TGTGCCAGCAGTGAAGTAAGCAGGGGGCGCGAGCAGTACTTC. Translation: CASSEVSRGREQYF.

The chain has TRBV27 and TRBJ1-3; the D is unclear. Trimming took 5 bases from V and 4 from J, leaving 12 bases between them. From germline, CDR1 is MNHEY and CDR2 SMNVEV (reference sequence). The CDR3 totals 14 residues. This chain's CDR3 is CASSARASGNTIYF. CDR3 coding DNA: TGTGCCAGCAGTGCGAGGGCCTCCGGAAACACCATATATTTT.

There are a few counts of this clone. The chain couples TRBV6-6 to TRBJ2-1; 12 positions match TRBD1. Germline V CDR1 and CDR2: MNHNY, SVGAGI (reference sequence). After removal of 5 bases from V and 6 bases from J, the junction contained 11 bases not matched to a gene. The CDR3 has 17 residues. The CDR3: CASSRDRGQVRSNEQFF. Written as DNA, the CDR3 is TGTGCCAGCAGTCGGGACAGGGGGCAAGTTAGAAGCAATGAGCAGTTCTTC.

The chain combines TRBV18 with TRBJ2-7, with D perhaps matching TRBD1 (5 bases). Germline V gene sequence: CDR1 KGHSH, CDR2 LQKENI. V lost 6 bases and J lost 0, with 15 bases in between. The CDR3 has 15 residues. The CDR3 sequence: CASSPRGWGSYEQYF. CDR3 nucleotide sequence: TGTGCCAGCTCCCCAAGGGGTTGGGGCTCCTACGAGCAGTACTTC.